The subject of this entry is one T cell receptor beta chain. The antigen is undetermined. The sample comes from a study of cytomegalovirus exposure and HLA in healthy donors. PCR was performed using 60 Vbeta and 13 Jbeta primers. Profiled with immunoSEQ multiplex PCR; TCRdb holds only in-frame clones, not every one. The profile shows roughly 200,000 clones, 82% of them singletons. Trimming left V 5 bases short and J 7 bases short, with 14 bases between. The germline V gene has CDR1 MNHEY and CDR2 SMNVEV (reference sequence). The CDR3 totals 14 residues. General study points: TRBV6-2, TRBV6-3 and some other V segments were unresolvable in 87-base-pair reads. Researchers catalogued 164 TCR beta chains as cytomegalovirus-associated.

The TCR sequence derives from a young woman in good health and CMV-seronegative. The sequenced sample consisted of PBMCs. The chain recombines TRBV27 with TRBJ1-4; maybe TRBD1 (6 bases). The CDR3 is CASSIGGAVEKLFF. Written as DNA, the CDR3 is TGTGCCAGCAGTATTGGGGGGGCGGTTGAAAAACTGTTTTTT.